Reported below is one T cell receptor beta chain. Its specificity is unknown. Primers: 60 Vbeta forward and 13 Jbeta reverse. Method: immunoSEQ multiplex PCR; TCRdb's copy keeps in-frame clones and lacks some. The sample has roughly 120,000 clones, 60% to 85% seen once. Germline CDR1 MGHRA, CDR2 YSYEKL. The V and J ends lost 0 bases and 4 bases respectively, with 12 bases between them. The CDR3 totals 15 residues. This specimen belongs to a study of cytomegalovirus exposure and HLA in healthy donors. Notes on the study in general: Cytomegalovirus-associated status was assigned to approximately 160 TCR beta chains. A later analysis showed TCR association rates differing by HLA locus, peaking at DRB1 and lowest at HLA-C.

The sample consisted of PBMCs. The chain couples TRBV4-1 to TRBJ1-2, with D possibly TRBD1 on 5 matching bases. The receptor was derived from a human donor in good health. The CDR3 nucleotides are TGCGCCAGCAGCCAAGACGCAGGGAGGTTCTATGGCTACACCTTC. Residues: CASSQDAGRFYGYTF.